This TCR beta chain stems from a study of T cell repertoires in cytomegalovirus infection. Study overall: Public TCR beta signature analysis indicated the presence of both CMV infection and matching HLA type.

Notes on the study in general: Within the response measured ex vivo, HLA-C-restricted CMV-specific TCR beta clonotypes were dominant. Public TCR beta family frequency separated CMV-and-HLA carriers, including in an independent cohort.

TCRdb analysed the reads with MiXCR anew, one entry per CDR3 protein. The data contain about 300,000 distinct CDR3 sequences, 8% to 10% of them singletons. This CDR3 region has 12 residues. V shed 5 bases and J shed 1 base, with 8 bases lying between them. CDR1 and CDR2 from the germline V gene are SQVTM and ANQGSEA. About this clonotype: Its antigen is undetermined.

The genes are TRBV29-1 and TRBJ1-2; perhaps TRBD1 as D (6 bases). Sequencing was done on a sample of PBMCs. This sequence originates from a human donor in good health (CMV status not recorded). Some clones in this sample may be carry-over from other donors' samples. CDR3 DNA: TGCAGCGTTCGGACAGATAACTATGGCTACACCTTC. As protein: CSVRTDNYGYTF.